The 24 T cell receptor beta chains below come from one sample, sequenced in a study of vaccination and CD4 T cells after COVID-19. Treatment denoted: approximately nine-day PBMC culture with coronavirus spike peptide pools or control peptides (ViraFEST assay). Unexposed donor CD4+ T cells predated the COVID-19 pandemic, collected 2011-2018. Oncomine TCR Beta short-read sequencing was applied to DNA from cultured CD4+ T cells. Each CDR3 protein is one row after TCRdb ran MiXCR on the PCR reads. The data hold 3,500 to 4,500 distinct CDR3 sequences, with around two fifths observed a single time. These TCRs' antigens remain unknown. The sequenced sample was CD4+ T cells from blood, cultured in vitro. These receptors originate from a human donor in good health.

The chain has TRBV6-4 and TRBJ1-1; D is undetermined. The V gene lost 0 bases and the J gene lost 2 bases, with 4 bases spanning the gap. From germline, CDR1 is MRHNA and CDR2 SNTAGT. This CDR3 has 13 residues. The CDR3: CASSDSDNTEAFF. CDR3 in DNA: TGTGCCAGCAGTGACTCTGACAACACTGAAGCTTTCTTT.

The chain combines TRBV7-9 with TRBJ2-3, with 9 bases aligning to TRBD2. CDR3 length equals 18 residues. Per the germline V gene, CDR1 is SEHNR and CDR2 is FQNEAQ (reference sequence). V lost 7 bases to trimming and J lost 2 bases; unmatched junction nucleotides: 16. The CDR3 DNA reads TGTGCCAGCAACCAGGCTGGCCTTAGCGGGGGTCACACAGATACGCAGTATTTT. Its translation: CASNQAGLSGGHTDTQYF.

This clonotype was observed a few times. This sequence joins TRBV19 and TRBJ1-5; a possible D gene is TRBD1 (6 bases). This CDR3 is built from 14 residues. The V end lost 9 bases, the J end lost 6 bases, and 18 bases lay between the germline ends. Per the germline V gene, CDR1 is LNHDA and CDR2 is SQIVND (reference sequence). CDR3 loop: CASKRYQGGQPQHF. The CDR3 nucleotides read TGTGCCAGCAAGCGATACCAAGGGGGTCAGCCCCAGCATTTT. Together with reference TRBV19 and TRBJ1-5, the CDR3 gives the full variable domain: DGGITQSPKYLFRKEGQNVTLSCEQNLNHDAMYWYRQDPGQGLRLIYYSQIVNDFQKGDIAEGYSVSREKKESFPLTVTSAQKNPTAFYLCASKRYQGGQPQHFGDGTRLSIL.

The gene calls are TRBV11-2 and TRBJ1-6; 7 bases agree with TRBD1. The germline gives CDR1 SGHAT, CDR2 FQNNGV. With V trimmed by 0 bases and J by 5 bases, 1 base remained unmatched. The length of the CDR3 is 15 residues. CDR3 amino acids: CASSLEQGNNSPLHF. The CDR3 bases are TGTGCCAGCAGCTTAGAACAGGGGAATAATTCACCCCTCCACTTT. Supplemented by reference TRBV11-2 and TRBJ1-6, the full variable domain reads EAGVAQSPRYKIIEKRQSVAFWCNPISGHATLYWYQQILGQGPKLLIQFQNNGVVDDSQLPKDRFSAERLKGVDSTLKIQPAKLEDSAVYLCASSLEQGNNSPLHFGNGTRLTVT.

The table lists this clonotype with a few counts. The chain combines TRBV7-9 with TRBJ2-3; the match to TRBD2 covers 7 bases. Looked up from germline, CDR1 is SEHNR and CDR2 is FQNEAQ (reference sequence). The CDR3 consists of 14 residues. With V trimmed by 1 base and J by 6 bases, 4 bases remained unmatched. The DNA of the CDR3 is TGTGCCAGCAGCTTAGTAAGCGGGGAGGATACGCAGTATTTT. It is translated as CASSLVSGEDTQYF.

This clonotype is classed as large (0.1 to 1%). The J gene is TRBJ2-7, the V gene TRBV12-3 or TRBV12-4; D is possibly TRBD2 (5 bases). The ends were cut back, 5 bases at V and 5 bases at J, with 19 bases in the middle. The length of the CDR3 is 15 residues. The CDR3 protein is CASSRYEPGSHEQYF. The DNA for the CDR3 is TGTGCCAGCAGTCGTTATGAACCGGGGTCCCACGAGCAGTACTTC.

The V gene is TRBV29-1, the J gene TRBJ2-7; maybe TRBD1 (6 bases). V lost 4 bases, J lost 5 bases, and 18 bases lay in between. Germline V gene lookup returns CDR1 SQVTM and CDR2 ANQGSEA. The CDR3 has 14 amino acids. DNA for the CDR3: TGCAGCGTTGTGCTGGGACATTTAGTTAACGAGCAGTACTTC. Its translation is CSVVLGHLVNEQYF.

The rearrangement joins TRBV18 to TRBJ2-3; D tentatively fits TRBD1 or TRBD2 (5 bases each). Germline CDR1 reads KGHSH; CDR2 reads LQKENI. V was pared by 2 bases and J by 3 bases, with 9 bases between. This CDR3 is 14 amino acids long. In DNA form, the CDR3 reads TGTGCCAGCTCACCAGGGGGTTTGACAGATACGCAGTATTTT. It translates to CASSPGGLTDTQYF. Based on the CDR3 plus reference TRBV18 and TRBJ2-3, the full variable domain is NAGVMQNPRHLVRRRGQEARLRCSPMKGHSHVYWYRQLPEEGLKFMVYLQKENIIDESGMPKERFSAEFPKEGPSILRIQQVVRGDSAAYFCASSPGGLTDTQYFGPGTRLTVL.

The rearrangement joins TRBV6-5 to TRBJ1-1; no clear D. The germline V and J ends were trimmed by 4 bases and 3 bases, with 15 bases remaining between them. CDR1 MNHEY and CDR2 SVGAGI come from the germline V gene. The CDR3 contains 15 residues. Written as DNA, the CDR3 is TGTGCCAGCAGTTCCGCGGCTGGTCGTTACACTGAAGCTTTCTTT. Protein sequence: CASSSAAGRYTEAFF.

The sample holds a few counts of this clonotype. This rearrangement joins TRBV7-9 to TRBJ2-1, with D hard to call. The CDR3 runs 16 residues. CDR1 is SEHNR and CDR2 is FQNEAQ in the germline V gene (reference sequence). Trimming stripped 1 base from V and 2 bases from J, with 12 bases between. CDR3 coding DNA: TGTGCCAGCAGCTTAGTTATCGGCGGAGCCTACAATGAGCAGTTCTTC. Its protein product is CASSLVIGGAYNEQFF.

This clonotype has a handful of counts. J is TRBJ2-3 and V is TRBV7-3; no clear D. Germline loops: CDR1 SGHTA, CDR2 FQGTGA. The V gene lost 2 bases and the J gene lost 11 bases, with 14 bases spanning the gap. The length of the CDR3 is 13 residues. The CDR3 region has the DNA TGTGCCAGCAGCTTACATATTACGGCCTTGCAGTATTTT. It is translated as CASSLHITALQYF. Full variable domain (outside the CDR3, taken from reference TRBV7-3 and TRBJ2-3): GAGVSQTPSNKVTEKGKYVELRCDPISGHTALYWYRQSLGQGPEFLIYFQGTGAADDSGLPNDRFFAVRPEGSVSTLKIQRTERGDSAVYLCASSLHITALQYFGPGTRLTVL.

The rearrangement joins TRBV18 to TRBJ2-1, with D possibly TRBD2 on 6 matching bases. In germline, CDR1 is KGHSH, CDR2 LQKENI. V was clipped by 0 bases and J by 15 bases, with 12 bases between them. The CDR3 has 12 residues. The CDR3 region has the DNA TGTGCCAGCTCACCACCTTCGACTAGTCTGTTCTTC. Encoded protein: CASSPPSTSLFF.

The chain combines TRBV29-1 with TRBJ2-1, with 14 bases lining up with TRBD2. Trimming took 3 bases from V and 10 from J; bases not matched to a gene: 8. The CDR3 length is 15 residues. Per the germline V gene, CDR1 is SQVTM and CDR2 is ANQGSEA. CDR3 amino acids: CSVDRGLAGGGEQFF. The CDR3 bases are TGCAGCGTTGACCGAGGACTAGCGGGGGGCGGCGAGCAGTTCTTC.

The chain recombines TRBV30 with TRBJ1-2, with D tentatively TRBD1 (5 bases). Per the germline V gene, CDR1 is GTSNPN and CDR2 is SVGIG (reference sequence). V lost 0 bases to trimming and J lost 7 bases, with 6 bases between them. CDR3 length: 11 residues. The CDR3 reads CAWSVQVGYTF. In nucleotides, the CDR3 is TGTGCCTGGAGTGTACAGGTTGGCTACACCTTC.

This clonotype has only a few counts. The chain employs TRBV7-3 and TRBJ1-6; D not certain. This CDR3 spans 13 amino acids. Trimming took off 2 bases at V and 7 bases at J, with 6 bases between the two ends. Germline assignment: CDR1 SGHTA and CDR2 FQGTGA. In nucleotides, the CDR3 is TGTGCCAGCAGCTTATTGATGAATTCACCCCTCCACTTT. Translated: CASSLLMNSPLHF.

To note about this clonotype: Sequence at one end of the junction differs from germline and may be a read error. This rearrangement joins TRBV11-2 to TRBJ1-2; D possibly corresponds to TRBD1 (5 bases). The CDR3 is made up of 12 amino acids. The germline V gene has CDR1 SGHAT and CDR2 FQNNGV. The CDR3 region has the DNA TGTGCCGGCAGCTTCAGGGTGCATGGCTACACCTTC. It translates to CAGSFRVHGYTF.

This clonotype came up a few times. The chain carries TRBV7-9 and TRBJ1-5; no clear D. V shed 2 bases and J shed 6 bases, with 8 bases lying between them. Germline V gives CDR1 SEHNR, CDR2 FQNEAQ (reference sequence). This CDR3 has 13 residues. CDR3 residues: CASSLKGFQPQHF. The DNA for the CDR3 is TGTGCCAGCAGCTTAAAAGGGTTTCAGCCCCAGCATTTT.

This chain connects TRBV27 to TRBJ1-1; D remains ambiguous. The CDR3 sequence is 14 residues long. Per the germline V gene, CDR1 is MNHEY and CDR2 is SMNVEV (reference sequence). The V and J ends lost 3 bases and 1 base respectively, with 9 bases between them. CDR3 loop: CASSFGVENTEAFF. The CDR3 region has the DNA TGTGCCAGCAGTTTTGGGGTCGAGAACACTGAAGCTTTCTTT.

This clonotype has more than one count but fewer than ten. V and J are TRBV7-3 and TRBJ1-5; D is perhaps TRBD1 (5 bases). Trimming took off 5 bases at V and 4 bases at J, with 9 bases between the two ends. The CDR3 sequence is 13 residues long. The germline CDR1 and CDR2 sequences are SGHTA and FQGTGA. CDR3 bases: TGTGCCAGCAGCCGGGGGGAAAATCAGCCCCAGCATTTT. Residues: CASSRGENQPQHF.

This clonotype was detected only a few times. This sequence joins TRBV7-8 and TRBJ2-7; D may match TRBD1 or TRBD2 (5 bases each). This CDR3 is 17 amino acids long. Trimming took 0 bases from V and 0 from J, leaving 15 bases between them. The germline V gene has CDR1 SGHVS and CDR2 FQNEAQ. CDR3 in amino acids: CASSLAGTTSHSYEQYF. The CDR3 DNA follows: TGTGCCAGCAGCTTAGCGGGGACCACATCCCACTCCTACGAGCAGTACTTC.

Only a few counts were recorded for this clonotype. DNA of the CDR3: TGTGCCAGCTCACCTCGTGACGGTGCCGCTCAGCCCCAGCATTTT. Its protein is CASSPRDGAAQPQHF. The rearrangement uses TRBV18 and TRBJ1-5; no clear D gene. V was shortened by 3 bases and J by 6 bases, with 15 bases between the two germline ends. Germline CDR1 reads KGHSH; CDR2 reads LQKENI. The CDR3 extends over 15 amino acids.

This clonotype qualifies as large. V and J are TRBV7-2 and TRBJ1-3; no firm D call. CDR3 length equals 15 residues. Trimming stripped 2 bases from V and 0 bases from J, with 8 bases between. CDR1 is SGHTA and CDR2 is FQGNSA in the germline V gene. CDR3 region: CASSLKPYSGNTIYF. The CDR3 nucleotides are TGTGCCAGCAGCTTAAAGCCCTACTCTGGAAACACCATATATTTT.

This clonotype ranks as medium-sized. The rearrangement uses TRBV20-1 and TRBJ1-4, with 8 bases aligning to TRBD1. The CDR3 is made up of 13 amino acids. J gave up 5 bases and V 5 bases, and 4 bases lay outside the gene matches. The germline V gene encodes CDR1 DFQATT and CDR2 SNEGSKA (reference sequence). The CDR3 sequence: CSAPQGANEKLFF. CDR3 nucleotides: TGCAGTGCTCCTCAGGGGGCGAATGAAAAACTGTTTTTT.

The chain employs TRBV12-3 or TRBV12-4 and TRBJ2-3; D gene ambiguous. The CDR3 sequence is 13 residues long. The V and J ends lost 2 bases and 2 bases respectively, with 5 bases between them. The CDR3 coding sequence is TGTGCCAGCAGTTTACCCCCCACAGATACGCAGTATTTT. Its protein product is CASSLPPTDTQYF.